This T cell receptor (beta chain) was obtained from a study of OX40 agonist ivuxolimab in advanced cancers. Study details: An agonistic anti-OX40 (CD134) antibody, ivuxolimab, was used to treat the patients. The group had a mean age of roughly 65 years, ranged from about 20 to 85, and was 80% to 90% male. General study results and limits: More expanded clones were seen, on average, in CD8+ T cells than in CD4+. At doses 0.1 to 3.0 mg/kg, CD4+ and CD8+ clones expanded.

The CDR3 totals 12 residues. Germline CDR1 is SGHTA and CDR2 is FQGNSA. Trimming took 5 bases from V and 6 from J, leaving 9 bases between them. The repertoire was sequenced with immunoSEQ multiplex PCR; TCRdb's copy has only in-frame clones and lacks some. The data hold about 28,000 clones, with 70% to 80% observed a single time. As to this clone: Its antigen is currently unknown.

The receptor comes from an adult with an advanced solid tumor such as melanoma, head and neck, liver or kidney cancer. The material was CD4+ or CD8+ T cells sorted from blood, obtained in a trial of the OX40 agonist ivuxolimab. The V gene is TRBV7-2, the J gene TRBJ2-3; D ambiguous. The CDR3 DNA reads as TGTGCCAGCAGCCCGTTAATGGATACGCAGTATTTT. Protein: CASSPLMDTQYF.